This entry concerns a single T cell receptor (beta chain). This sample was taken from a study of blood T cell repertoires in COVID-19. Background on the study: Acute and convalescent COVID-19 specimens originated in the United States, Italy and Spain.

This CDR3 has 14 amino acids. V lost 4 bases, J lost 3 bases, and 12 bases lay in between. Looked up from germline, CDR1 is SEHNR and CDR2 is FQNEAQ (reference sequence). TCRdb keeps only in-frame clones here, not all; method: immunoSEQ multiplex PCR. In the table there are approximately 290,000 clones, around 82% of which are singletons. The sample was peripheral blood. This chain joins TRBV7-9 and TRBJ1-2; D not certain. The source of this sequence is a person aged 70 to 85 with COVID-19, enrolled during active disease. The CDR3 DNA reads TGTGCCAGCAGCTACCAGGCCCTACACTATGGCTACACCTTC. This translates into CASSYQALHYGYTF.